These 11 T cell receptor beta chains originate from one sample sequenced in a study of shared clonotypes between healthy human individuals. TCRdb keeps only in-frame clones here, not all; method: immunoSEQ multiplex PCR. This table has about 1,800,000 clones, over 85% appearing once. Selected positively for CCR7 and CD45RO-negative, naive CD8 cells excluded terminally differentiated effector memory CD45RA+ cells. The sequencing sample was made of naive CD8+ T cells sorted from blood. Receptors were obtained from a man between 18 and 35 years old in good health.

This chain connects TRBV5-6 to TRBJ2-5; D gene uncertain. V gave up 0 bases and J gave up 2 bases, with 5 bases separating them. The CDR3 has 13 residues. Looked up from germline, CDR1 is SGHDT and CDR2 is YYEEEE. CDR3 coding DNA: TGTGCCAGCAGCTTGGAGGCACAAGAGACCCAGTACTTC. Protein: CASSLEAQETQYF.

The chain links TRBV15 to TRBJ2-7, with a tentative D call TRBD1 (6 bases). The germline V and J ends were trimmed by 3 bases and 0 bases, with 9 bases remaining between them. The CDR3 has 14 amino acids. The V gene's germline CDR1 is LNHNV and CDR2 YYDKDF (reference sequence). The CDR3 DNA is TGTGCCACCAGCAGTACAGGGCACTCCTACGAGCAGTACTTC. Residues: CATSSTGHSYEQYF. Drawing the rest from reference TRBV15 and TRBJ2-7, the complete variable domain is DAMVIQNPRYQVTQFGKPVTLSCSQTLNHNVMYWYQQKSSQAPKLLFHYYDKDFNNEADTPDNFQSRRPNTSFCFLDIRSPGLGDTAMYLCATSSTGHSYEQYFGPGTRLTVT.

The rearrangement joins TRBV2 to TRBJ2-7; weak D call: TRBD2 (6 bases). Trimming took 3 bases from V and 1 from J, leaving 13 bases between them. This CDR3 spans 15 amino acids. Germline loops: CDR1 SNHLY, CDR2 FYNNEI. The CDR3: CASSEVRGFSYEQYF. CDR3 bases: TGTGCCAGCAGTGAGGTTCGGGGGTTTTCCTACGAGCAGTACTTC.

This clone was recorded only once. The chain uses TRBV10-2 and TRBJ2-1; D possibly corresponds to TRBD2 (5 bases). The CDR3 consists of 14 residues. V gave up 0 bases and J gave up 7 bases, with 10 bases separating them. Germline V gene data show CDR1 as WSHSY and CDR2 as SAAADI. The CDR3 DNA reads TGCGCCAGCAGTGAGTCGGGCGGGTATAATGAGCAGTTCTTC. Its translation: CASSESGGYNEQFF.

The chain carries TRBV10-3 and TRBJ1-1, with D possibly TRBD1 on 5 matching bases. CDR3 length equals 16 residues. Trimming left V 6 bases short and J 13 bases short, with 30 bases between. CDR1 ENHRY and CDR2 SYGVKD come from the germline V gene. CDR3 residues: CAIRPLGDGQGFNSFF. The CDR3 nucleotides are TGTGCCATCAGGCCCCTGGGGGACGGACAAGGATTTAATAGTTTCTTT.

The chain links TRBV6-1 to TRBJ2-7; TRBD1 matches at 7 bases. CDR1 and CDR2 (germline): MNHNS, SASEGT. Trimming removed 5 bases from V and 4 bases from J; junction bases left unmatched: 5. The CDR3 consists of 13 residues. The CDR3 DNA is TGTGCCAGCAGTCAGGGGGTCGTGTACGAGCAGTACTTC. This sequence encodes CASSQGVVYEQYF.

The table lists this clone with a count of one. The V and J genes are TRBV10-2 and TRBJ1-1; D not resolved. Trimming shortened V by 3 bases and J by 3 bases, and 2 bases separated the two germline ends. The length of the CDR3 is 11 residues. Germline V lookup: CDR1 WSHSY, CDR2 SAAADI. The CDR3 DNA reads TGCGCCAGCAGTGACTACACTGAAGCTTTCTTT. Amino acid sequence: CASSDYTEAFF.

The chain carries TRBV25-1 and TRBJ2-4; the D is unclear. The ends were cut back, 3 bases at V and 7 bases at J, with 13 bases in the middle. In germline, CDR1 is MGHDK, CDR2 SYGVNS. The CDR3 length is 14 residues. In DNA, the CDR3 is TGTGCCAGCAGTGAGTCCGGCCTCGCGAACATTCAGTACTTC. It is translated as CASSESGLANIQYF. Together with reference TRBV25-1 and TRBJ2-4, the CDR3 gives the full variable domain: EADIYQTPRYLVIGTGKKITLECSQTMGHDKMYWYQQDPGMELHLIHYSYGVNSTEKGDLSSESTVSRIRTEHFPLTLESARPSHTSQYLCASSESGLANIQYFGAGTRLSVL.

The chain is built from TRBV5-6 and TRBJ1-4, with D maybe TRBD1 (5 bases). This CDR3 spans 16 amino acids. CDR1 is SGHDT and CDR2 is YYEEEE in the germline V gene. Trimming pared 0 bases from V and 10 bases from J, leaving 19 bases between. The CDR3 is CASSLGDGAKLVKLFF. DNA for the CDR3: TGTGCCAGCAGCTTGGGGGACGGAGCCAAATTGGTAAAACTGTTTTTT.

The J gene is TRBJ2-1, the V gene TRBV13, with a possible D match to TRBD2 (6 bases). Germline CDR1 PRHDT, CDR2 FYEKMQ (reference sequence). The CDR3 has 16 residues. Trimming removed 5 bases at V and 3 bases at J, with 17 bases between. CDR3 residues: CASSQAGGYLYNEQFF. The CDR3 nucleotides read TGTGCCAGCAGCCAGGCCGGGGGTTATCTCTACAATGAGCAGTTCTTC.

The chain couples TRBV28 to TRBJ2-7; TRBD1 matches at 7 bases. Germline V gives CDR1 MDHEN, CDR2 SYDVKM. V was pared by 6 bases and J by 0 bases, with 5 bases of the junction left unmatched. This CDR3 region has 14 residues. The CDR3 coding sequence is TGTGCCAGCAGAAGGACAGGAAGCTCCTACGAGCAGTACTTC. Its translation is CASRRTGSSYEQYF.